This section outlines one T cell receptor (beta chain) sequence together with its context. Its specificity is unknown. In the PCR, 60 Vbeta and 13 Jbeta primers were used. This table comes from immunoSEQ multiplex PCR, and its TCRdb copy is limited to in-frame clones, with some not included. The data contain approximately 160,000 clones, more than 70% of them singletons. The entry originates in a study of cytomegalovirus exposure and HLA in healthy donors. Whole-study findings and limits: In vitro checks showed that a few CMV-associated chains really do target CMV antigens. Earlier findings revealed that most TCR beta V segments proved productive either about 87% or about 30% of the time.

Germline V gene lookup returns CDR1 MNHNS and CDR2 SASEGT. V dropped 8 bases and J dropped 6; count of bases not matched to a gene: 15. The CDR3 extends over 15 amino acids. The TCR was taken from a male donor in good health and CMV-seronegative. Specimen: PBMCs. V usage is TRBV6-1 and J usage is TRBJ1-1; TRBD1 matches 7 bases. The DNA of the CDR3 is TGTGCCAGCCGAAGAGACAGGGACGTCCGGCCTGAAGCTTTCTTT. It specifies CASRRDRDVRPEAFF.